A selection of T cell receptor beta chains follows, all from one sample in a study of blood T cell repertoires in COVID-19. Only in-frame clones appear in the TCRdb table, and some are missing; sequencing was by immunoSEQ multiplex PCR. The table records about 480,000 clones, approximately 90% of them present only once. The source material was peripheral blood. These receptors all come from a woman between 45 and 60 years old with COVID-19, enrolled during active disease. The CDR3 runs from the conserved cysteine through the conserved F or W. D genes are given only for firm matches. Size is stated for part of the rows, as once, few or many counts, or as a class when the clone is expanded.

CDR3nt: TGTGCCAGCAGTTTCGGAGGGGCGCAGGGTCAAGAGACCCAGTACTTC
CDR3aa: CASSFGGAQGQETQYF
j_gene: TRBJ2-5
d_gene: -
v_gene: TRBV28
abundance: -

CDR3nt: TGTGCCAGCAGCCCAGGGGCTAGACAGGGCCGGACTGAAGCTTTCTTT
CDR3aa: CASSPGARQGRTEAFF
j_gene: TRBJ1-1
d_gene: TRBD1
v_gene: TRBV7-9
abundance: few

CDR3nt: TGCGCCAGCAGCCATATCGGAGGGCCGGGGGAAAAACTGTTTTTT
CDR3aa: CASSHIGGPGEKLFF
j_gene: TRBJ1-4
d_gene: -
v_gene: TRBV5-1
abundance: -

CDR3nt: TGTGCCAGTCCCCCTACCCCCCCCGGGGACAGGGAGGACACTGAAGCTTTCTTT
CDR3aa: CASPPTPPGDREDTEAFF
j_gene: TRBJ1-1
d_gene: TRBD1
v_gene: TRBV28
abundance: -

CDR3nt: TGCAGCGTGACAGGCAGTCAAGAGACCCAGTACTTC
CDR3aa: CSVTGSQETQYF
j_gene: TRBJ2-5
d_gene: -
v_gene: TRBV29-1
abundance: -

CDR3nt: TGTGCCAGCAGCGGGCCCGCACAGGGAGAGGGCTATGGCTACACCTTC
CDR3aa: CASSGPAQGEGYGYTF
j_gene: TRBJ1-2
d_gene: -
v_gene: TRBV9
abundance: -

CDR3nt: TGTGCCAGTAGGGAGCGGGGGACGTACCAAGAGACCCAGTACTTC
CDR3aa: CASRERGTYQETQYF
j_gene: TRBJ2-5
d_gene: TRBD2
v_gene: TRBV19
abundance: -

CDR3nt: TGTGCCAGCACCCGGACAGGCCCTAGCACAGATACGCAGTATTTT
CDR3aa: CASTRTGPSTDTQYF
j_gene: TRBJ2-3
d_gene: TRBD1
v_gene: TRBV7-8
abundance: -

CDR3nt: TGTGCCAGCAGCTCGGACAGTAACTCTGGAAACACCATATATTTT
CDR3aa: CASSSDSNSGNTIYF
j_gene: TRBJ1-3
d_gene: -
v_gene: TRBV11-1
abundance: -

CDR3nt: TGTGCCAGCATGGGGGGGACACAGAACACCGGGGAGCTGTTTTTT
CDR3aa: CASMGGTQNTGELFF
j_gene: TRBJ2-2
d_gene: -
v_gene: TRBV6-5
abundance: -

CDR3nt: TGTGCCAGCAGCTTCCCTCAACTAGCGGCCCTACCATACAATGAGCAGTTCTTC
CDR3aa: CASSFPQLAALPYNEQFF
j_gene: TRBJ2-1
d_gene: TRBD2
v_gene: TRBV11-3
abundance: -

CDR3nt: TGTGCCTGGAGTTCCACGGGGGGTGAGCAGTTCTTC
CDR3aa: CAWSSTGGEQFF
j_gene: TRBJ2-1
d_gene: TRBD2
v_gene: TRBV30
abundance: once

CDR3nt: TGTGCCAGCAGCCAAGAACTTTCCTTTTCCTACGAGCAGTACTTC
CDR3aa: CASSQELSFSYEQYF
j_gene: TRBJ2-7
d_gene: -
v_gene: TRBV4-2
abundance: -

CDR3nt: TGTGCCAGTAGTATCCCCGAGCCTGTGAATGAAAAACTGTTTTTT
CDR3aa: CASSIPEPVNEKLFF
j_gene: TRBJ1-4
d_gene: -
v_gene: TRBV19
abundance: -

CDR3nt: TGTGCCAGCAGTTTAAATCGCCTTAGGGGGACTGAAGCTTTCTTT
CDR3aa: CASSLNRLRGTEAFF
j_gene: TRBJ1-1
d_gene: -
v_gene: TRBV27
abundance: -

CDR3nt: TGTGCCAGCAGTGCCTATGCCCTTGAAAAACTGTTTTTT
CDR3aa: CASSAYALEKLFF
j_gene: TRBJ1-4
d_gene: -
v_gene: TRBV25-1
abundance: -

CDR3nt: TGTGCCAGCAGTTACGGGACAGGGGTGTCACCCCTCCACTTT
CDR3aa: CASSYGTGVSPLHF
j_gene: TRBJ1-6
d_gene: TRBD1
v_gene: TRBV6-5
abundance: -

CDR3nt: TGTGCCAGCAGAGGGGGGGAGTCCGAGCAGTACTTC
CDR3aa: CASRGGESEQYF
j_gene: TRBJ2-7
d_gene: -
v_gene: TRBV6-6
abundance: -

CDR3nt: TGTGCCAGCAGCCTGACAGGGGGACGGAATCAGCCCCAGCATTTT
CDR3aa: CASSLTGGRNQPQHF
j_gene: TRBJ1-5
d_gene: TRBD1
v_gene: TRBV28
abundance: -

CDR3nt: TGTGCCAGCAGCGCCCAACAGGTGGATGGCTACACCTTC
CDR3aa: CASSAQQVDGYTF
j_gene: TRBJ1-2
d_gene: -
v_gene: TRBV9
abundance: -

CDR3nt: TGTGCCAGTGACTCGGTGGGTGGCTACACCTTC
CDR3aa: CASDSVGGYTF
j_gene: TRBJ1-2
d_gene: -
v_gene: TRBV19
abundance: -

CDR3nt: TGTGCTAGTGGACTCCAGAACTGGGACAGGGCGTCCTACGAGCAGTACTTC
CDR3aa: CASGLQNWDRASYEQYF
j_gene: TRBJ2-7
d_gene: TRBD1
v_gene: TRBV12-5
abundance: -

CDR3nt: TGTGCCAGCAGCCCCCCCGGGATAGGTGAAAAACTGTTTTTT
CDR3aa: CASSPPGIGEKLFF
j_gene: TRBJ1-4
d_gene: -
v_gene: TRBV7-2
abundance: -

CDR3nt: TGTGCCAGCACCCTAGAAGGCGGAAGCACTGAAGCTTTCTTT
CDR3aa: CASTLEGGSTEAFF
j_gene: TRBJ1-1
d_gene: -
v_gene: TRBV6-5
abundance: -

CDR3nt: TGTGCCAGCAGCTTGACAGGTGAAGATGGCTACACCTTC
CDR3aa: CASSLTGEDGYTF
j_gene: TRBJ1-2
d_gene: -
v_gene: TRBV5-5
abundance: -

CDR3nt: TGTGCCAGCAGTGAAAGGCAGGTGTTCACAGATACGCAGTATTTT
CDR3aa: CASSERQVFTDTQYF
j_gene: TRBJ2-3
d_gene: -
v_gene: TRBV6-1
abundance: -

CDR3nt: TGTGCCAGCAGCGGACAGTCCACCGGGGAGCTGTTTTTT
CDR3aa: CASSGQSTGELFF
j_gene: TRBJ2-2
d_gene: -
v_gene: TRBV7-2
abundance: -

CDR3nt: TGTGCCAGCAGCTTAGTAAGGCTGGCGGGGGGGCCCACAGATACGCAGTATTTT
CDR3aa: CASSLVRLAGGPTDTQYF
j_gene: TRBJ2-3
d_gene: TRBD2
v_gene: TRBV7-2
abundance: -

CDR3nt: TGTGCCAGCAGGGCCCCGGAGAGAGCCTTCGAGCAGTACTTC
CDR3aa: CASRAPERAFEQYF
j_gene: TRBJ2-7
d_gene: -
v_gene: TRBV7-9
abundance: -

CDR3nt: TGCGCCAGCAGTGATGAGGGAGAGCAGTACTTC
CDR3aa: CASSDEGEQYF
j_gene: TRBJ2-7
d_gene: -
v_gene: TRBV10-1
abundance: -

CDR3nt: TGTGCCAGCTCACCATATGGACAGGGATATAGGGAGCAGTACTTC
CDR3aa: CASSPYGQGYREQYF
j_gene: TRBJ2-7
d_gene: TRBD1
v_gene: TRBV18
abundance: -

CDR3nt: TGTGCCAGCAGCCACCTAGGGGGACCCCTCCACTTT
CDR3aa: CASSHLGGPLHF
j_gene: TRBJ1-6
d_gene: -
v_gene: TRBV11-1
abundance: -

CDR3nt: TGTGCCAGCAGCTGGAGGGACAGGGCCGCGCAGTATTTT
CDR3aa: CASSWRDRAAQYF
j_gene: TRBJ2-3
d_gene: TRBD1
v_gene: TRBV7-3
abundance: -

CDR3nt: TGTGCCAGCCTCCAGGGGGGACAGGGGCGACACGAGCAGTACTTC
CDR3aa: CASLQGGQGRHEQYF
j_gene: TRBJ2-7
d_gene: TRBD1
v_gene: TRBV6-5
abundance: -

CDR3nt: TGTGCCAGCAGCCAGCAGGGGGCCCGCTCCTACAATGAGCAGTTCTTC
CDR3aa: CASSQQGARSYNEQFF
j_gene: TRBJ2-1
d_gene: TRBD1
v_gene: TRBV7-2
abundance: -

CDR3nt: TGTGCCAGCAGTAGGACAGGCAAGTACAATGAGCAGTTCTTC
CDR3aa: CASSRTGKYNEQFF
j_gene: TRBJ2-1
d_gene: TRBD1
v_gene: TRBV27
abundance: -

CDR3nt: TGTGCCAGCAGTGGATACGGACTAGCGGGGTGGGAGACCCAGTACTTC
CDR3aa: CASSGYGLAGWETQYF
j_gene: TRBJ2-5
d_gene: TRBD2
v_gene: TRBV6-1
abundance: once

CDR3nt: TGTGCCAGCAGCCTCACAACCGGGACTTATTATGGCTACACCTTC
CDR3aa: CASSLTTGTYYGYTF
j_gene: TRBJ1-2
d_gene: -
v_gene: TRBV7-8
abundance: -

CDR3nt: TGTGCCAGCAGCCAATGGGGGCGGGGGAGGAACATTCAGTACTTC
CDR3aa: CASSQWGRGRNIQYF
j_gene: TRBJ2-4
d_gene: -
v_gene: TRBV11-2
abundance: -

CDR3nt: TGTGCCAGTTGCCGACAGGGGGGGCGGGATACGCAGTATTTT
CDR3aa: CASCRQGGRDTQYF
j_gene: TRBJ2-3
d_gene: TRBD1
v_gene: TRBV19
abundance: -

CDR3nt: TGTGCCACCAGTGATAGGCGGGACCGCGGTGGCTACACCTTC
CDR3aa: CATSDRRDRGGYTF
j_gene: TRBJ1-2
d_gene: -
v_gene: TRBV24-1
abundance: -

CDR3nt: TGTGCCAGCAGCTTGTTGATAGACAGGATCAATGAGCAGTTCTTC
CDR3aa: CASSLLIDRINEQFF
j_gene: TRBJ2-1
d_gene: -
v_gene: TRBV5-4
abundance: -

CDR3nt: TGTGCCAGTAGTAACAACAGGGATCGCACTGAAGCTTTCTTT
CDR3aa: CASSNNRDRTEAFF
j_gene: TRBJ1-1
d_gene: -
v_gene: TRBV19
abundance: few